The 9 T cell receptor beta chains below were found in one sample sequenced in a study of blood T cell repertoires in COVID-19 (dated by TCRdb to the early 2020s). Library method: the immunoSEQ multiplex PCR assay. TCRdb re-hosts the immuneACCESS table, in-frame sequences only. Its copies lack some clones; in the studies checked, an unresolved V gene accounts for under half of them, and the cause for the rest is not known. This sample is represented by approximately 200,000 clones; approximately 86% of them were singletons. Around 1.5% of the sample belongs to the ten largest clones. Material: peripheral blood. The receptors come from a man younger than 30 with active or convalescent COVID-19.

The genes are TRBV5-6 and TRBJ2-6, with a tentative D call TRBD2 (5 bases). The V gene lost 4 bases and the J gene lost 0 bases, with 17 bases spanning the gap. The CDR3 covers 18 residues. Germline V gene lookup returns CDR1 SGHDT and CDR2 YYEEEE. In DNA, the CDR3 is TGTGCCAGCAGCCTTGGAATCGGACTGCGCTCTGGGGCCAACGTCCTGACTTTC. It codes for CASSLGIGLRSGANVLTF.

This sequence joins TRBV7-9 and TRBJ2-7, with TRBD1 as a possible D gene (6 bases). From germline, CDR1 is SEHNR and CDR2 FQNEAQ (reference sequence). The V and J ends lost 5 bases and 2 bases respectively, with 16 bases between them. The CDR3 covers 15 residues. This CDR3 is CASSPRTALTYEQYF. CDR3 in DNA: TGTGCCAGCAGCCCGCGGACAGCTCTGACCTACGAGCAGTACTTC.

The rearrangement links TRBV7-3 to TRBJ1-1; D unresolved. Germline V CDR1 and CDR2: SGHTA, FQGTGA. Trimming stripped 0 bases from V and 0 bases from J, with 5 bases between. CDR3 length: 14 residues. The CDR3 here is CASSLTSVNTEAFF. DNA of the CDR3: TGTGCCAGCAGCTTAACGTCGGTGAACACTGAAGCTTTCTTT.

The chain couples TRBV23-1 to TRBJ2-2, with a weak D call TRBD1 (6 bases). TRBV23-1 is assigned to the ORF class and has an uncertain function. This CDR3 region has 14 residues. Between the trimmed V and J ends, which lost 4 bases and 6 bases, there was a span of 12 bases. CDR3 nucleotide sequence: TGCGCCAGCAGTCGTGGGGGACAATCCGGGGAGCTGTTTTTT. Residues: CASSRGGQSGELFF.

This chain joins TRBV6-5 and TRBJ2-3; 12 bases fit TRBD2. The ends lost 8 bases at V and 6 bases at J; junction bases unmatched: 9. The CDR3 covers 15 residues. Germline CDR1 and CDR2: MNHEY and SVGAGI. CDR3 region: CASLASGRAGDTQYF. The DNA for the CDR3 is TGTGCCAGCCTGGCTAGCGGGAGGGCCGGGGATACGCAGTATTTT.

V is TRBV6-5 and J is TRBJ1-2, with D tentatively TRBD1 (6 bases). The V gene's germline CDR1 is MNHEY and CDR2 SVGAGI. The CDR3 contains 14 residues. The V gene lost 1 base and the J gene lost 4 bases, with 10 bases spanning the gap. The CDR3 DNA reads TGTGCCAGCAGTTACTGGGGGGGCAGCTATGGCTACACCTTC. This encodes CASSYWGGSYGYTF.

This chain uses TRBV19 with TRBJ2-7, with D tentatively TRBD1 (6 bases). Germline V gene lookup returns CDR1 LNHDA and CDR2 SQIVND (reference sequence). V lost 6 bases, J lost 3 bases, and 21 bases lay in between. This CDR3 is 16 amino acids long. As DNA, the CDR3 is TGTGCCAGTAGCCGATCCGTGGGCGACAGGAGCTACGAGCAGTACTTC. Its translation: CASSRSVGDRSYEQYF. Variable domain in full (rest from reference TRBV19 and TRBJ2-7): DGGITQSPKYLFRKEGQNVTLSCEQNLNHDAMYWYRQDPGQGLRLIYYSQIVNDFQKGDIAEGYSVSREKKESFPLTVTSAQKNPTAFYLCASSRSVGDRSYEQYFGPGTRLTVT.

J is TRBJ2-5 and V is TRBV9; TRBD1 aligns across 9 bases. This CDR3 has 15 amino acids. After removal of 0 bases from V and 5 bases from J, the junction contained 5 bases not matched to a gene. The germline V gene encodes CDR1 SGDLS and CDR2 YYNGEE. CDR3 in amino acids: CASSVARQGVETQYF. The CDR3 DNA is TGTGCCAGCAGCGTAGCGAGACAGGGGGTTGAGACCCAGTACTTC.

The gene calls are TRBV23-1 and TRBJ2-1; D remains ambiguous. TRBV23-1 is an ORF for which the function is uncertain. V dropped 0 bases and J dropped 1 base, with 7 bases sitting between them. This CDR3 has 15 residues. The CDR3 DNA sequence: TGCGCCAGCAGTCAATCGTACCGGTCCTACAATGAGCAGTTCTTC. Protein: CASSQSYRSYNEQFF.